Shown below are 15 T cell receptor beta chains from a single sample sequenced in a study of blood T cell repertoires in COVID-19. Libraries were prepared by immunoSEQ multiplex PCR; TCRdb keeps only in-frame clonotypes and omits some of them. The sample includes roughly 170,000 clones, around 80% of them seen just once. The sample taken for sequencing was PBMCs or T cells enriched from blood (not recorded which). The receptors come from a woman in her forties or fifties who had recovered from COVID-19.

This clone has just a few counts. The V call is TRBV7-2, the J call TRBJ2-1; 8 nucleotides align to TRBD2. This CDR3 has 16 residues. V shed 7 bases and J 1 base; nucleotides not matched to a gene: 9. The germline V gene encodes CDR1 SGHTA and CDR2 FQGNSA. The CDR3 DNA sequence: TGTGCCAGCACGGGACCCCAGCGGGGGTCCTACAATGAGCAGTTCTTC. This gives the protein CASTGPQRGSYNEQFF. Using reference TRBV7-2 and TRBJ2-1 for the parts outside the CDR3, the full variable domain is GAGVSQSPSNKVTEKGKDVELRCDPISGHTALYWYRQSLGQGLEFLIYFQGNSAPDKSGLPSDRFSAERTGGSVSTLTIQRTQQEDSAVYLCASTGPQRGSYNEQFFGPGTRLTVL.

The genes are TRBV28 and TRBJ2-7, with 14 bases that match TRBD2. This CDR3 region has 18 residues. Germline values: CDR1 MDHEN, CDR2 SYDVKM. V shed 5 bases and J 3 bases; nucleotides not matched to a gene: 12. CDR3 nucleotides: TGTGCCAGCAGTCACCAACTCGGGACTAGCGGGAGCTACTACGAGCAGTACTTC. It encodes CASSHQLGTSGSYYEQYF.

This rearrangement joins TRBV6-5 to TRBJ2-1, with 13 bases aligning to TRBD2. Trimming took 4 bases from V and 7 from J; bases not matched to a gene: 1. The CDR3 runs 14 residues. Looked up from germline, CDR1 is MNHEY and CDR2 is SVGAGI. The CDR3 sequence is CASSSTSGRNEQFF. In DNA form, the CDR3 reads TGTGCCAGCAGTTCGACTAGCGGGAGGAATGAGCAGTTCTTC.

This clone was observed at least ten times. This rearrangement joins TRBV15 to TRBJ2-5, with a weak D call TRBD2 (5 bases). This CDR3 has 13 residues. Looked up from germline, CDR1 is LNHNV and CDR2 is YYDKDF (reference sequence). Trimming shortened V by 4 bases and J by 1 base, and 7 bases separated the two germline ends. The CDR3 sequence: CATSKAVQETQYF. The DNA for the CDR3 is TGTGCCACCAGCAAAGCGGTCCAAGAGACCCAGTACTTC.

The chain couples TRBV28 to TRBJ1-2, with a weak D call TRBD1 (5 bases). Germline V gene lookup returns CDR1 MDHEN and CDR2 SYDVKM. CDR3 length equals 15 residues. Trimming took 2 bases from V and 4 from J, leaving 14 bases between them. The CDR3 region is CASSLMGHRRYGYTF. CDR3 in DNA: TGTGCCAGCAGTTTAATGGGTCACAGGCGCTATGGCTACACCTTC.

The chain employs TRBV19 and TRBJ1-5, with 7 bases aligning to TRBD1. Trimming at V came to 10 bases and at J to 11 bases, leaving 17 bases not matched to a gene. CDR1 is LNHDA and CDR2 is SQIVND in the germline V gene (reference sequence). The CDR3 totals 14 residues. The CDR3 sequence: CATSGGQPQLTQHF. CDR3 nucleotides: TGTGCCACTTCCGGGGGACAGCCCCAGTTGACCCAGCATTTT.

The J gene is TRBJ2-3, the V gene TRBV5-1; TRBD2 is a possible D gene (6 bases). The germline gives CDR1 SGHRS, CDR2 YFSETQ. Trimming took off 6 bases at V and 0 bases at J, with 11 bases between the two ends. The CDR3 consists of 14 residues. The CDR3 DNA is TGCGCCAGCATTGAGGGGACTAGCACAGATACGCAGTATTTT. This sequence encodes CASIEGTSTDTQYF.

The rearrangement links TRBV4-1 to TRBJ1-5; perhaps TRBD1 as D (6 bases). Trimming shortened V by 4 bases and J by 0 bases, and 19 bases separated the two germline ends. Germline CDR1 reads MGHRA; CDR2 reads YSYEKL. The CDR3 covers 18 residues. The CDR3 region has the DNA TGCGCCAGCAGCCTCTCGGGCAGGGGCGAAAATAGCAATCAGCCCCAGCATTTT. Its protein is CASSLSGRGENSNQPQHF.

This clone has just a few counts. Within the sample, other DNA sequences also encode this same CDR3. The genes are TRBV5-1 and TRBJ1-6, with TRBD1 as a possible D gene (5 bases). CDR1 SGHRS and CDR2 YFSETQ come from the germline V gene. The CDR3 spans 14 residues. V lost 5 bases and J 6 bases, leaving 12 bases between the germline ends. DNA of the CDR3: TGCGCCAGCAGTTCGCAGGGCCTTAATTCACCCCTCCACTTT. Translating gives CASSSQGLNSPLHF.

The CDR3 region has the DNA TGTGCCAGCAGCGTAGGGGCGACGAGTACCTACGAGCAGTACTTC. Encoded protein: CASSVGATSTYEQYF. V usage is TRBV9 and J usage is TRBJ2-7; D unclear. Germline CDR1 reads SGDLS; CDR2 reads YYNGEE. V was pared by 0 bases and J by 2 bases, with 12 bases between. CDR3 length: 15 amino acids.

The chain combines TRBV7-9 with TRBJ1-2; 8 bases align to TRBD1. Germline loops: CDR1 SEHNR, CDR2 FQNEAQ (reference sequence). V lost 6 bases to trimming and J lost 8 bases; unmatched junction nucleotides: 8. The CDR3 contains 13 residues. The CDR3 DNA is TGTGCCAGCAGTTCAGGGGGCCCCGGCGGCTACACCTTC. It translates to CASSSGGPGGYTF.

The chain recombines TRBV27 with TRBJ1-6, with D perhaps matching TRBD1 (5 bases). The CDR3 is 15 amino acids. Trimming took off 6 bases at V and 6 bases at J, with 15 bases between the two ends. CDR1 and CDR2 (germline): MNHEY, SMNVEV (reference sequence). Here the CDR3 reads CASSPRGGINSPLHF. The CDR3 bases are TGTGCCAGCAGCCCCCGGGGGGGTATTAATTCACCCCTCCACTTT.

The rearrangement joins TRBV28 to TRBJ1-2; D not resolved. The V gene lost 8 bases and the J gene lost 4 bases, with 17 bases spanning the gap. The germline CDR1 and CDR2 sequences are MDHEN and SYDVKM. CDR3 length: 14 amino acids. Written as DNA, the CDR3 is TGTGCCAGCGGCACAGCAGTCGAAAGCTATGGCTACACCTTC. Protein sequence: CASGTAVESYGYTF.

The rearrangement links TRBV5-1 to TRBJ1-1; D gene uncertain. Germline CDR1 SGHRS, CDR2 YFSETQ. V lost 0 bases, J lost 0 bases, and 12 bases lay in between. The CDR3 runs to 16 residues. The CDR3 nucleotides read TGCGCCAGCAGCTTGGAAGGGAGGTCCATGAACACTGAAGCTTTCTTT. The encoded protein is CASSLEGRSMNTEAFF.

The CDR3 nucleotides are TGTGCCAGCAGGAAACAGGGGGGCAATCAGCCCCAGCATTTT. Residues: CASRKQGGNQPQHF. The chain combines TRBV28 with TRBJ1-5; 8 bases are shared with TRBD1. The CDR3 extends over 14 amino acids. The germline V gene has CDR1 MDHEN and CDR2 SYDVKM. With 6 bases clipped from V and 2 bases from J, the junction kept 3 bases outside the gene matches.